This TCR beta chain was profiled in a study of T cells after yellow fever vaccination. Whole-study results and caveats: It was a weaker secondary response, yet one that peaked faster, at day 5 versus 15. After the booster, approximately 96% of CD4 and about nine tenths of CD8 primary-response clones were re-detected. Of the clonotypes, a small share occurred in both CD4 and CD8 compartments.

Universal primer sites and UMIs were introduced during 5'RACE template-switching synthesis of TCR cDNA. TCRdb redid the calling of the 5' RACE reads with MiXCR, one entry per CDR3 protein. Of roughly 500,000 distinct CDR3 sequences in the sample, approximately 21% were seen once. A note on this clonotype: The antigen is unknown.

Per the germline V gene, CDR1 is SGHVS and CDR2 is FQNEAQ. The V gene lost 5 bases and the J gene lost 6 bases, with 21 bases spanning the gap. The CDR3 length is 16 residues. The receptor was isolated from a man aged 30 to 45 who received the YFV17D yellow fever vaccine. The rearrangement uses TRBV7-8 and TRBJ2-3; a possible D gene is TRBD1 (6 bases). Sequenced material: PBMCs, taken 15 days after the yellow fever booster vaccination. CDR3 DNA sequence: TGTGCCAGCAGCAACACAGGGTTTAAAGTTTTGGATACGCAGTATTTT. This gives the protein CASSNTGFKVLDTQYF.